There are a few counts of the clone carrying this TCR beta chain. This sample's time point: persistent/refractory GD, antithyroid drugs over 5 years with positive TRAb. The TCR library used RNA extracted from PBMCs. The data were taken from a study of regulatory T cells in long-lasting Graves disease. Construction of the TCR beta libraries employed iRepertoire HTBI primers in conjunction with Arm-PCR of CDR3 regions. One entry per CDR3 protein, called by TCRdb with MiXCR from the multiplex PCR reads. The sample lists over 300,000 distinct CDR3 sequences, roughly 21% occurring once. CDR1 and CDR2 from the germline V gene are SGHRS and YFSETQ. This CDR3 has 15 residues. With 3 bases clipped from V and 5 bases from J, the junction kept 4 bases outside the gene matches.

The specimen comprised peripheral blood mononuclear cells (PBMCs), sampled when the disease was refractory, from a patient treated with antithyroid drugs. This TCR derives from a female donor with Graves disease. This chain links TRBV5-1 with TRBJ2-2; 10 bases agree with TRBD2. CDR3 DNA sequence: TGCGCCAGCAGCTCTCTAGCGGGAGATACCGGGGAGCTGTTTTTT. Amino acids: CASSSLAGDTGELFF. Combining the CDR3 with reference TRBV5-1 and TRBJ2-2 gives the whole variable domain KAGVTQTPRYLIKTRGQQVTLSCSPISGHRSVSWYQQTPGQGLQFLFEYFSETQRNKGNFPGRFSGRQFSNSRSEMNVSTLELGDSALYLCASSSLAGDTGELFFGEGSRLTVL.